The 2 T cell receptor beta chains presented below share a single source sample, sequenced in a study of regulatory T cells in long-lasting Graves disease. Investigators prepared the TCR beta libraries by applying iRepertoire HTBI primers and Arm-PCR of CDR3 regions. Using its own MiXCR run on the multiplex PCR reads, TCRdb lists one record per CDR3 protein. The profile shows just over 600,000 distinct CDR3 sequences, about 15% of them singletons. Time point: newly diagnosed GD, antithyroid drugs for less than 3 months. RNA isolated from PBMCs was used to make the TCR library. The same sample was also used in a study of T cells in Graves' hyperthyroidism and ophthalmopathy.

Source: peripheral blood mononuclear cells (PBMCs), taken at new diagnosis, from a patient treated with antithyroid drugs. These receptors originate from a woman aged 25 to 39 with Graves disease.

This clonotype came up a few times. The rearrangement joins TRBV7-2 to TRBJ2-4, with a possible D match to TRBD2 (6 bases). V gave up 5 bases and J gave up 0 bases, with 11 bases separating them. The CDR3 is 15 residues long. Germline V gene sequence: CDR1 SGHTA, CDR2 FQGNSA. This chain's CDR3 is CASSNGGLAKNIQYF. DNA of the CDR3: TGTGCCAGCAGCAACGGAGGGCTAGCCAAAAACATTCAGTACTTC.

The table lists this clonotype with many counts. The V and J genes are TRBV28 and TRBJ2-7; D gene unclear. The V gene lost 6 bases and the J gene lost 6 bases, with 21 bases spanning the gap. CDR3 length equals 15 residues. Germline assignment: CDR1 MDHEN and CDR2 SYDVKM. The CDR3 nucleotides are TGTGCCAGCAGCCCCCGAGGACCAGTTTCCCTCGAGCAGTACTTC. It encodes CASSPRGPVSLEQYF.